The 20 T cell receptor beta chains reported below all come from one sample, sequenced in a study of blood T cell repertoires in COVID-19. The assay was immunoSEQ multiplex PCR, and TCRdb's table has in-frame clones only and misses some. The sample includes 180,000 or so clones, 65% to 90% seen only once; the top ten take 8% to 10%. The source material was peripheral blood. The receptor set was obtained from a man aged 55-75 years with acute or convalescent COVID-19.

The chain joins TRBV7-9 to TRBJ2-5; D call uncertain. The germline CDR1 and CDR2 sequences are SEHNR and FQNEAQ (reference sequence). The CDR3 is 14 amino acids. Deletions cut 2 bases from V and 2 bases from J, with 9 bases between. The CDR3 region is CASSLYTVQETQYF. CDR3 in DNA: TGTGCCAGCAGCTTATATACGGTGCAAGAGACCCAGTACTTC.

The rearrangement joins TRBV24-1 to TRBJ2-5, with D perhaps matching TRBD2 (5 bases). Germline-derived CDR1 and CDR2 are KGHDR and SFDVKD. Trimming took off 4 bases at V and 5 bases at J, with 10 bases between the two ends. The CDR3 consists of 13 residues. In DNA, the CDR3 is TGTGCCACCAGTGACCCCCCGGGGGAGACCCAGTACTTC. This translates into CATSDPPGETQYF.

The CDR3 here is CASSSHAGLAGGDNEQFF. In nucleotides, the CDR3 is TGTGCCAGCAGCTCCCACGCGGGACTAGCGGGAGGGGACAATGAGCAGTTCTTC. The rearrangement uses TRBV7-3 and TRBJ2-1; 16 bases line up with TRBD2. The V segment lost 4 bases and the J segment 5 bases; nucleotides outside the gene matches: 8. There are 18 residues in the CDR3. Germline V CDR1 and CDR2: SGHTA, FQGTGA.

CDR3 DNA sequence: TGTGCCAGCAGTAAAACTAGCGGGAGGGCCTCAAGCACAGATACGCAGTATTTT. It is translated as CASSKTSGRASSTDTQYF. J is TRBJ2-3 and V is TRBV6-7, with TRBD2 matching 13 bases. TRBV6-7 is marked as an open reading frame, function uncertain. This CDR3 region has 18 residues. V lost 5 bases and J lost 0; bases outside the gene matches: 8.

This chain connects TRBV14 to TRBJ1-1; D gene unclear. Germline V gives CDR1 SGHDN, CDR2 FVKESK. The CDR3 totals 12 residues. The V and J ends lost 4 bases and 0 bases respectively, with 3 bases between them. The CDR3 DNA sequence: TGTGCCAGCAGCCCGGTGAACACTGAAGCTTTCTTT. This translates into CASSPVNTEAFF.

The gene calls are TRBV28 and TRBJ2-3; 10 bases map to TRBD2. The ends lost 6 bases at V and 5 bases at J; junction bases unmatched: 5. Per germline, CDR1 MDHEN and CDR2 SYDVKM. The CDR3 has 14 residues. CDR3 sequence: CASSSSGRVDTQYF. The DNA of the CDR3 is TGTGCCAGCAGCTCAAGCGGGAGGGTAGATACGCAGTATTTT.

The rearrangement links TRBV7-8 to TRBJ2-7; TRBD2 matches 9 bases. Germline CDR1 is SGHVS and CDR2 is FQNEAQ. The CDR3 has 18 amino acids. The J segment lost 5 bases and the V segment lost 2 bases, leaving 16 bases of the junction unmatched. Here the CDR3 reads CASSLRAGGALGGNEQYF. As DNA, the CDR3 is TGTGCCAGCAGCTTAAGGGCGGGAGGGGCCCTTGGTGGCAACGAGCAGTACTTC.

The V call is TRBV5-1, the J call TRBJ2-3; D remains unclear. V lost 5 bases, J lost 2 bases, and 9 bases lay in between. The length of the CDR3 is 13 residues. The germline V gene encodes CDR1 SGHRS and CDR2 YFSETQ. The chain's CDR3 is CASRGDNTDTQYF. In nucleotides, the CDR3 is TGCGCCAGCAGGGGCGATAACACAGATACGCAGTATTTT.

This sequence joins TRBV5-3 and TRBJ2-3; no clear D gene. TRBV5-3 is marked as an open reading frame, function uncertain. This CDR3 is 14 amino acids long. Deletions cut 4 bases from V and 1 base from J, with 10 bases between. CDR3 region: CARSPRKRTDTQYF. Here the CDR3 DNA reads TGTGCCAGAAGCCCGAGAAAGCGCACAGATACGCAGTATTTT.

The table lists this clone with a count of one. The chain joins TRBV5-5 to TRBJ1-1; unclear D gene. This CDR3 spans 15 amino acids. Between the trimmed V and J ends, which lost 4 bases and 1 base, there was a span of 14 bases. Germline assignment: CDR1 SGHKS and CDR2 YYEKEE (reference sequence). This CDR3 is CASSPLSGRNTEAFF. The CDR3 coding sequence is TGTGCCAGCAGCCCCTTGAGCGGCAGGAACACTGAAGCTTTCTTT.

V usage is TRBV11-3 and J usage is TRBJ2-1, with 9 positions matching TRBD2. V lost 5 bases to trimming and J lost 5 bases; unmatched junction nucleotides: 7. The V gene's germline CDR1 is SGHNT and CDR2 YENEEA. The CDR3 runs to 15 residues. The CDR3, as DNA: TGTGCCAGCAGCCTACCGGGACTAGCAGACAATGAGCAGTTCTTC. Translation: CASSLPGLADNEQFF. Drawing the rest from reference TRBV11-3 and TRBJ2-1, the complete variable domain is EAGVVQSPRYKIIEKKQPVAFWCNPISGHNTLYWYLQNLGQGPELLIRYENEEAVDDSQLPKDRFSAERLKGVDSTLKIQPAELGDSAVYLCASSLPGLADNEQFFGPGTRLTVL.

The V and J genes are TRBV2 and TRBJ1-1; D unresolved. Per the germline V gene, CDR1 is SNHLY and CDR2 is FYNNEI. V was pared by 7 bases and J by 0 bases, with 9 bases between. The CDR3 contains 13 residues. CDR3 region: CASKVRMNTEAFF. CDR3 bases: TGTGCCAGCAAAGTCAGGATGAACACTGAAGCTTTCTTT. Filled out from reference TRBV2 and TRBJ1-1, the complete variable domain reads EPEVTQTPSHQVTQMGQEVILRCVPISNHLYFYWYRQILGQKVEFLVSFYNNEISEKSEIFDDQFSVERPDGSNFTLKIRSTKLEDSAMYFCASKVRMNTEAFFGQGTRLTVV.

This chain connects TRBV5-1 to TRBJ2-1; the match to TRBD2 covers 9 bases. The CDR3 has 16 residues. Germline values: CDR1 SGHRS, CDR2 YFSETQ. The V segment lost 4 bases and the J segment 2 bases; nucleotides outside the gene matches: 7. DNA of the CDR3: TGCGCCAGCAGCCCCAATCCTAGCGGGACCTACAATGAGCAGTTCTTC. Translating gives CASSPNPSGTYNEQFF.

The chain employs TRBV19 and TRBJ1-2, with 8 bases aligning to TRBD1. V lost 10 bases to trimming and J lost 4 bases; unmatched junction nucleotides: 17. CDR3 length equals 16 residues. Germline CDR1 and CDR2: LNHDA and SQIVND (reference sequence). The CDR3 protein is CATHRGDTGTGYGYTF. The CDR3 bases are TGTGCCACCCACAGGGGGGACACGGGCACCGGCTATGGCTACACCTTC.

This sequence joins TRBV4-2 and TRBJ2-7, with D possibly being TRBD2 (5 bases). The CDR3 runs 15 residues. Trimming removed 2 bases at V and 0 bases at J, with 11 bases between. Looked up from germline, CDR1 is LGHNA and CDR2 is YNFKEQ. Here the CDR3 reads CASSQTVGSSYEQYF. DNA for the CDR3: TGTGCCAGCAGCCAAACGGTGGGGAGCTCCTACGAGCAGTACTTC.

The chain carries TRBV10-1 and TRBJ2-7; 9 positions agree with TRBD2. The CDR3 covers 13 residues. The V gene end was trimmed by 6 bases and the J gene end by 2 bases; junction bases not matched to a gene: 2. Germline CDR1 is WNHNN and CDR2 is SYGVQD (reference sequence). CDR3 in amino acids: CASSPSGAYEQYF. CDR3 DNA: TGCGCCAGCAGCCCTAGCGGGGCCTACGAGCAGTACTTC.

The V gene is TRBV7-2, the J gene TRBJ2-7, with a weak D call TRBD1 (6 bases). This CDR3 spans 14 amino acids. V shed 4 bases and J shed 3 bases, with 13 bases lying between them. CDR1 and CDR2 from the germline V gene are SGHTA and FQGNSA. DNA of the CDR3: TGTGCCAGCAGCTATGGGACATCGCTCTACGAGCAGTACTTC. Translating it yields CASSYGTSLYEQYF.

In its sample, this clone was seen a few times. The CDR3 reads CASSPGQGGSYNSPLHF. The CDR3 coding sequence is TGCGCCAGCAGCCCAGGACAGGGGGGATCCTATAATTCACCCCTCCACTTT. V and J are TRBV5-1 and TRBJ1-6; 10 bases map to TRBD1. Germline loops: CDR1 SGHRS, CDR2 YFSETQ. The length of the CDR3 is 17 residues. V trimming: 4 bases; J trimming: 1 base; junction bases outside the gene matches: 5.

The rearrangement links TRBV9 to TRBJ2-7, with 11 bases fitting TRBD2. The junction had 7 bases not matched to a gene; V was cut back by 4 bases and J by 7 bases. Germline V gene sequence: CDR1 SGDLS, CDR2 YYNGEE. CDR3 length: 14 residues. The CDR3 DNA reads TGTGCCAGCAGCCCAGGTGTAGCGGGAGGGGAGCAGTACTTC. Translation: CASSPGVAGGEQYF.

The rearrangement joins TRBV18 to TRBJ1-3; D unclear. Germline lookup yields CDR1 KGHSH and CDR2 LQKENI. The CDR3 is made up of 15 amino acids. V was clipped by 1 base and J by 4 bases, with 11 bases between them. CDR3 DNA sequence: TGTGCCAGCTCACCACGGTCCCAGTCCGGAAACACCATATATTTT. Its protein product is CASSPRSQSGNTIYF.